This passage covers 23 T cell receptor beta chains from one sample sequenced in a study of chronic HIV infection and antiretroviral therapy. Each CDR3 protein gets one entry after TCRdb re-called the 5' RACE reads with MiXCR. The table lists some 38,000 distinct CDR3 sequences, more than 8% of them singletons, with around 3% in the top ten. Sequencing was performed on peripheral blood. All receptors come from an adult who had HIV and had not received antiretroviral therapy, or was an uninfected healthy control (not recorded which).

Ten or more counts support this clonotype. CDR3 sequence reads: CASSTSPSTDTQYF. The CDR3, as DNA: TGCGCCAGCAGTACCAGTCCTAGCACAGATACGCAGTATTTT. The chain joins TRBV5-1 to TRBJ2-3; D unclear. The CDR3 spans 14 residues. Trimming cost V 5 bases and J 0 bases, with 10 bases left between them. Germline-derived CDR1 and CDR2 are SGHRS and YFSETQ.

This clonotype was recorded many times. J is TRBJ2-2 and V is TRBV7-9; D ambiguous. The germline V gene has CDR1 SEHNR and CDR2 FQNEAQ (reference sequence). CDR3 length: 13 residues. The ends were cut back, 3 bases at V and 4 bases at J, with 6 bases in the middle. The CDR3 DNA sequence: TGTGCCAGCAGCTTTGTAGTCACCGGGGAGCTGTTTTTT. Its protein is CASSFVVTGELFF. Full variable domain (rest looked up from reference TRBV7-9 and TRBJ2-2): DTGVSQNPRHKITKRGQNVTFRCDPISEHNRLYWYRQTLGQGPEFLTYFQNEAQLEKSRLLSDRFSAERPKGSFSTLEIQRTEQGDSAMYLCASSFVVTGELFFGEGSRLTVL.

This clonotype was detected a few times. This chain links TRBV5-1 with TRBJ2-3; D remains ambiguous. From germline, CDR1 is SGHRS and CDR2 YFSETQ. The CDR3 is 15 residues long. Trimming pared 0 bases from V and 1 base from J, leaving 9 bases between. CDR3 coding DNA: TGCGCCAGCAGCTTGGAAGGTACAGGCACAGATACGCAGTATTTT. It codes for CASSLEGTGTDTQYF.

This clonotype was seen many times. The J gene is TRBJ2-3, the V gene TRBV7-3; the D is unclear. V was trimmed by 6 bases and J by 2 bases, leaving 9 bases between them. CDR3 length: 13 residues. Per the germline V gene, CDR1 is SGHTA and CDR2 is FQGTGA. The CDR3 DNA follows: TGTGCCAGCAGTCAAGGGAACACAGATACGCAGTATTTT. It codes for CASSQGNTDTQYF. Together with reference TRBV7-3 and TRBJ2-3, the CDR3 gives the full variable domain: GAGVSQTPSNKVTEKGKYVELRCDPISGHTALYWYRQSLGQGPEFLIYFQGTGAADDSGLPNDRFFAVRPEGSVSTLKIQRTERGDSAVYLCASSQGNTDTQYFGPGTRLTVL.

This clonotype was observed a few times. V usage is TRBV9 and J usage is TRBJ2-3; D remains unclear. Germline loops: CDR1 SGDLS, CDR2 YYNGEE. This CDR3 has 15 residues. Deletions cut 0 bases from V and 5 bases from J, with 13 bases between. CDR3: CASSVEAGVRDTQYF. The CDR3 nucleotides are TGTGCCAGCAGCGTAGAAGCAGGAGTGAGAGATACGCAGTATTTT.

In regard to this clonotype: The junction departs from germline at one end; a sequencing error may be responsible. V is TRBV14 and J is TRBJ1-6; D gene unclear. The CDR3 totals 15 residues. CDR1 is SGHDN and CDR2 is FVKESK in the germline V gene. CDR3 protein: CASSQVRSGNSPLNF. The CDR3, as DNA: TGTGCCAGCAGCCAAGTACGCAGTGGGAATTCACCCCTCAACTTT.

This clonotype has a handful of counts. This sequence joins TRBV9 and TRBJ1-5, with 7 nucleotides matching TRBD1. The CDR3 is 15 residues long. Germline CDR1 and CDR2: SGDLS and YYNGEE. V shed 0 bases, J shed 6 bases, and the junction held 6 bases outside the gene matches. The CDR3 bases are TGTGCCAGCAGCGTAGACGGACAGGCAGGTCAGCCCCAGCATTTT. Translated, it gives CASSVDGQAGQPQHF.

The chain recombines TRBV28 with TRBJ1-4; D is ambiguous. V was shortened by 1 base and J by 7 bases, with 13 bases between the two germline ends. The CDR3 spans 15 residues. Germline V lookup: CDR1 MDHEN, CDR2 SYDVKM. The CDR3 here is CASSLSVTGSEKLFF. The CDR3 nucleotides are TGTGCCAGCAGTTTATCCGTAACGGGGTCTGAAAAACTGTTTTTT. Supplemented by reference TRBV28 and TRBJ1-4, the full variable domain reads DVKVTQSSRYLVKRTGEKVFLECVQDMDHENMFWYRQDPGLGLRLIYFSYDVKMKEKGDIPEGYSVSREKKERFSLILESASTNQTSMYLCASSLSVTGSEKLFFGSGTQLSVL.

The table lists this clonotype with a few counts. The chain couples TRBV3-2 to TRBJ2-1; TRBD2 reflects the table's D call only, with no check against the DNA. TRBV3-2 is flagged as a pseudogene. The CDR3 contains 15 residues. The CDR3 nucleotides are TGTGCCAGCAGCCCTTGGGGCGGGAGGGACAATGAGCAGTTCTTC. It codes for CASSPWGGRDNEQFF.

The rearrangement links TRBV10-2 to TRBJ2-1, with 14 bases fitting TRBD2. The CDR3 is 13 amino acids. Germline loops: CDR1 WSHSY, CDR2 SAAADI. Trimming took 7 bases from V and 10 from J; bases not matched to a gene: 3. The CDR3 DNA follows: TGCGCCAGCATCGGACTAGCGGGGGGCGAGCAGTTCTTC. The encoded protein is CASIGLAGGEQFF.

At least ten counts were recorded for this clonotype. The chain employs TRBV4-1 and TRBJ1-1; tentative D call: TRBD1 (5 bases). The V and J ends lost 0 bases and 7 bases respectively, with 18 bases between them. CDR1 is MGHRA, CDR2 YSYEKL, per germline. This CDR3 has 16 residues. The CDR3 DNA reads as TGCGCCAGCAGCCAAGATTCCCCGGGACTTAGTGGTGAAGCTTTCTTT. The encoded protein is CASSQDSPGLSGEAFF.

This clonotype was observed a handful of times. The J gene is TRBJ2-3, the V gene TRBV28; D call uncertain. Germline V CDR1 and CDR2: MDHEN, SYDVKM. V gave up 5 bases and J gave up 1 base, with 10 bases separating them. The CDR3 length is 14 residues. The CDR3 loop reads CASSPLGGTDTQYF. For the CDR3, the DNA is TGTGCCAGCAGTCCGCTTGGGGGCACAGATACGCAGTATTTT. Full variable domain (missing parts from reference TRBV28 and TRBJ2-3): DVKVTQSSRYLVKRTGEKVFLECVQDMDHENMFWYRQDPGLGLRLIYFSYDVKMKEKGDIPEGYSVSREKKERFSLILESASTNQTSMYLCASSPLGGTDTQYFGPGTRLTVL.

Relative to its sample, this clonotype is medium-sized (0.01 to 0.1%). The chain links TRBV9 to TRBJ2-3, with a weak D call TRBD1 (5 bases). Germline V gene sequence: CDR1 SGDLS, CDR2 YYNGEE. The germline V and J ends were trimmed by 0 bases and 4 bases, with 6 bases remaining between them. The CDR3 has 13 amino acids. In DNA form, the CDR3 reads TGTGCCAGCAGCGTAGAAGGGGCAGATACGCAGTATTTT. This gives the protein CASSVEGADTQYF.

There are a few counts of this clonotype. The chain links TRBV6-2 or TRBV6-3 to TRBJ2-2; 13 positions match TRBD2. The CDR3 extends over 16 amino acids. The germline V gene encodes CDR1 MNHEY and CDR2 SVGEGT. The trim removed 5 bases at V and 5 bases at J, leaving 5 bases unmatched. This CDR3 reads CASSGGLAGRTGELFF. The DNA of the CDR3 is TGTGCCAGCAGTGGGGGACTAGCGGGACGGACCGGGGAGCTGTTTTTT.

The rearrangement links TRBV4-3 to TRBJ2-7; TRBD1 matches 9 bases. The ends lost 1 base at V and 5 bases at J; junction bases unmatched: 9. CDR1 is LGHNA and CDR2 is YSLEER in the germline V gene. CDR3 length equals 16 residues. In nucleotides, the CDR3 is TGCGCCAGCAGCCAAGCTACCGGGACAGGGTCTGACGAGCAGTACTTC. Protein product: CASSQATGTGSDEQYF.

In its sample, this clonotype was seen many times. This chain joins TRBV27 and TRBJ2-3; D ambiguous. CDR3 length equals 17 residues. Between the trimmed V and J ends, which lost 6 bases and 3 bases, there was a span of 22 bases. Per the germline V gene, CDR1 is MNHEY and CDR2 is SMNVEV (reference sequence). The CDR3 loop reads CASSEAPVPSVTDTQYF. DNA of the CDR3: TGTGCCAGCAGCGAAGCGCCGGTGCCATCGGTGACAGATACGCAGTATTTT.

This clonotype was picked up a small number of times. The V gene is TRBV10-3, the J gene TRBJ2-5; unclear D gene. Germline CDR1 and CDR2: ENHRY and SYGVKD. V was shortened by 0 bases and J by 3 bases, with 2 bases between the two germline ends. This CDR3 comprises 12 residues. The DNA of the CDR3 is TGTGCCATCAGTGAGTCGAAAGAGACCCAGTACTTC. This codes for CAISESKETQYF.

The chain is built from TRBV11-1 and TRBJ2-5; D perhaps matches TRBD1 (6 bases). Germline lookup yields CDR1 SGHAT and CDR2 FQDESV (reference sequence). This CDR3 has 15 amino acids. V shed 2 bases and J shed 0 bases, with 10 bases lying between them. As DNA, the CDR3 is TGTGCCAGCAGCTTACGACAGGACTACCAAGAGACCCAGTACTTC. Its protein product is CASSLRQDYQETQYF. The full variable domain, with the rest looked up from reference TRBV11-1 and TRBJ2-5, is EAEVAQSPRYKITEKSQAVAFWCDPISGHATLYWYRQILGQGPELLVQFQDESVVDDSQLPKDRFSAERLKGVDSTLKIQPAELGDSAMYLCASSLRQDYQETQYFGPGTRLLVL.

This clonotype was detected a few times. This sequence joins TRBV10-3 and TRBJ2-5; D perhaps matches TRBD1 (5 bases). CDR3 length equals 12 residues. V was trimmed by 5 bases and J by 5 bases, leaving 9 bases between them. The germline V gene has CDR1 ENHRY and CDR2 SYGVKD. CDR3 protein: CAISSKGETQYF. Written as DNA, the CDR3 is TGTGCCATCAGTTCTAAGGGGGAGACCCAGTACTTC.

This clonotype was counted at least ten times. This sequence joins TRBV7-2 and TRBJ2-6, with D tentatively TRBD1 (5 bases). The CDR3 contains 17 residues. Per germline, CDR1 SGHTA and CDR2 FQGNSA. The ends were cut back, 4 bases at V and 0 bases at J, with 13 bases in the middle. The CDR3 DNA follows: TGTGCCAGCAGCTGGGCCGACAGCAACTCTGGGGCCAACGTCCTGACTTTC. Translated, it gives CASSWADSNSGANVLTF.

A remark on this clonotype: A much more abundant neighbour one base away suggests this may be a read error. V gene TRBV29-1 combines with J gene TRBJ2-3, with 7 bases that match TRBD1. Germline trimming cut 7 bases from V and 4 bases from J; bases unmatched to any gene: 2. CDR3 size: 11 residues. Germline V CDR1 and CDR2: SQVTM, ANQGSEA. Written as DNA, the CDR3 is TGCAGCGCAGGGGGTGCAGATACGCAGTATTTT. It yields the protein CSAGGADTQYF.

This clonotype was seen at least ten times. This chain connects TRBV6-2 or TRBV6-3 to TRBJ1-1; D gene uncertain. Germline lookup yields CDR1 MNHEY and CDR2 SVGEGT. V was trimmed by 5 bases and J by 7 bases, leaving 11 bases between them. The CDR3 runs to 12 residues. The CDR3 coding sequence is TGTGCCAGCAGTCCCAATCGGGATGAAGCTTTCTTT. This encodes CASSPNRDEAFF.

This rearrangement joins TRBV5-1 to TRBJ2-2; the D gene is possibly TRBD2 (5 bases). The CDR3 extends over 14 amino acids. Germline values: CDR1 SGHRS, CDR2 YFSETQ. Trimming stripped 1 base from V and 4 bases from J, with 8 bases between. As DNA, the CDR3 is TGCGCCAGCAGCTTGCTGCGGGCCACCGGGGAGCTGTTTTTT. Translation: CASSLLRATGELFF.